These 25 T cell receptor beta chains were all obtained from the same sample, sequenced in a study of T cells after yellow fever vaccination. TCRdb processed the 5' RACE reads anew with MiXCR; each CDR3 protein has one entry. The repertoire holds under 600,000 distinct CDR3 sequences, with just over 20% as singletons. The source was PBMCs, collected roughly 20 days after the first yellow fever vaccination. The origin of the receptors is a man between 18 and 29 years old who received the YFV17D yellow fever vaccine.

This clonotype was detected a few times. The V and J genes are TRBV20-1 and TRBJ2-1, with a tentative D call TRBD2 (5 bases). Germline V gene sequence: CDR1 DFQATT, CDR2 SNEGSKA (reference sequence). V lost 0 bases and J 8 bases, leaving 14 bases between the germline ends. The CDR3 length is 14 residues. The CDR3 coding sequence is TGCAGTGCTAGAGATCGAGCGGAGCTGGATGAGCAGTTCTTC. Residues: CSARDRAELDEQFF.

The genes are TRBV6-2 or TRBV6-3 and TRBJ2-2; D remains ambiguous. The CDR3 runs to 16 residues. Germline V gene data show CDR1 as MNHEY and CDR2 as SVGEGT. The V end lost 0 bases, the J end lost 4 bases, and 12 bases lay between the germline ends. This CDR3 reads CASSYSTGGFTGELFF. The CDR3, as DNA: TGTGCCAGCAGTTACTCCACGGGTGGCTTCACCGGGGAGCTGTTTTTT.

The chain employs TRBV20-1 and TRBJ2-7, with no clear D. The CDR3 is made up of 14 amino acids. Trimming took off 3 bases at V and 3 bases at J, with 15 bases between the two ends. The germline V gene has CDR1 DFQATT and CDR2 SNEGSKA (reference sequence). The CDR3 nucleotides read TGCAGTGCTAGTGTAGATGGGCCGTACTACGAGCAGTACGTC. This codes for CSASVDGPYYEQYV.

The genes are TRBV7-9 and TRBJ2-1; D may match TRBD1 or TRBD2 (5 bases each). The germline V gene has CDR1 SEHNR and CDR2 FQNEAQ (reference sequence). Trimming removed 2 bases at V and 4 bases at J, with 15 bases between. CDR3 length: 16 amino acids. This chain's CDR3 is CASSLIGVTVYNEQFF. The CDR3 DNA sequence: TGTGCCAGCAGCTTAATCGGGGTGACAGTTTACAATGAGCAGTTCTTC.

This clonotype was found many times. The chain joins TRBV7-2 to TRBJ2-1; possibly TRBD2 for D (6 bases). Germline loops: CDR1 SGHTA, CDR2 FQGNSA. V lost 4 bases and J 4 bases, leaving 17 bases between the germline ends. This CDR3 has 16 amino acids. The CDR3 DNA sequence: TGTGCCAGCAGCTCGAATATGTGGGGAGGATACAATGAGCAGTTCTTC. Its protein product is CASSSNMWGGYNEQFF.

This clonotype was seen a few times. The chain combines TRBV4-1 with TRBJ2-1; TRBD1 might be the D (6 bases). The germline V and J ends were trimmed by 1 base and 7 bases, with 14 bases remaining between them. Germline V lookup: CDR1 MGHRA, CDR2 YSYEKL. The CDR3 consists of 15 residues. The CDR3 is CASSQGRGGRNEQFF. The CDR3 nucleotides read TGCGCCAGCAGCCAAGGCCGTGGGGGCAGGAATGAGCAGTTCTTC.

The chain recombines TRBV24-1 with TRBJ1-2; unclear D gene. V was cut by 2 bases and J by 6 bases, with 9 bases left in between. Germline CDR1 reads KGHDR; CDR2 reads SFDVKD. The length of the CDR3 is 13 residues. The CDR3 region is CATSDYLGDGYTF. CDR3 nucleotides: TGTGCCACCAGTGATTACCTGGGAGATGGCTACACCTTC.

For this clonotype: A read error may account for a junction end that differs from germline. The chain carries TRBV19 and TRBJ2-5; D may correspond to TRBD1 or TRBD2 (5 bases each). This CDR3 has 16 amino acids. CDR1 is LNHDA, CDR2 SQIVND, per germline (reference sequence). The CDR3 reads CASSLDLGTLQETQYF. Here the CDR3 DNA reads TGTGCCAGTAGTCTAGACCTCGGGACCCTCCAAGAGACCCAGTACTTC.

There are a few counts of this clonotype. The CDR3 sequence is CASSVSRGYTF. CDR3 nucleotides: TGTGCCAGCAGCGTCTCCCGGGGCTACACCTTC. The rearrangement links TRBV5-6 to TRBJ1-2; no clear D gene. Germline V lookup: CDR1 SGHDT, CDR2 YYEEEE. CDR3 size: 11 residues. The V end lost 4 bases, the J end lost 8 bases, and 9 bases lay between the germline ends.

The gene calls are TRBV28 and TRBJ1-3; no clear D. The CDR3 spans 14 residues. The V and J ends lost 2 bases and 4 bases respectively, with 9 bases between them. The V gene's germline CDR1 is MDHEN and CDR2 SYDVKM. Here the CDR3 DNA reads TGTGCCAGCAGTTTAGATGGCGAGGGAAACACCATATATTTT. Translation: CASSLDGEGNTIYF.

This clonotype showed up just once. The V and J genes are TRBV27 and TRBJ2-5; D remains ambiguous. The V gene lost 8 bases and the J gene lost 5 bases, with 15 bases spanning the gap. The germline CDR1 and CDR2 sequences are MNHEY and SMNVEV (reference sequence). The CDR3 covers 13 residues. CDR3 DNA: TGTGCCAGCGGGGTGTGGGCCGGGGAGACCCAGTACTTC. Its translation is CASGVWAGETQYF.

The J gene is TRBJ2-5, the V gene TRBV4-2; 7 positions match TRBD1. The CDR3 totals 15 residues. The V and J ends lost 4 bases and 5 bases, in that order; junction bases with no gene match: 10. Germline CDR1 and CDR2: LGHNA and YNFKEQ. CDR3 region: CASSRSTGSGETQYF. The CDR3 DNA reads TGTGCCAGCAGCCGATCGACAGGGAGTGGCGAGACCCAGTACTTC.

This clonotype was seen ten or more times. J is TRBJ2-1 and V is TRBV12-3 or TRBV12-4, with D possibly being TRBD2 (5 bases). The CDR3 is made up of 14 amino acids. V dropped 6 bases and J dropped 0 bases, with 9 bases sitting between them. The CDR3 sequence: CASSLTSSYNEQFF. In nucleotides, the CDR3 is TGTGCCAGCAGCCTCACTAGCTCCTACAATGAGCAGTTCTTC.

This clonotype has just a few counts. The chain recombines TRBV28 with TRBJ1-6; maybe TRBD1 (6 bases). The CDR3 consists of 15 residues. With 8 bases removed from V and 0 bases from J, the gap between germline ends came to 11 bases. Germline V CDR1 and CDR2: MDHEN, SYDVKM. The CDR3 DNA reads as TGTGCCAGCGGGGGCGGGTTCTCCTATAATTCACCCCTCCACTTT. Protein sequence: CASGGGFSYNSPLHF.

This rearrangement joins TRBV7-9 to TRBJ1-5; D unresolved. The CDR3 runs to 15 residues. Trimming shortened V by 5 bases and J by 0 bases, and 11 bases separated the two germline ends. The germline V gene encodes CDR1 SEHNR and CDR2 FQNEAQ (reference sequence). The DNA for the CDR3 is TGTGCCAGCAGCGGAGTGGGGAGTAGCAATCAGCCCCAGCATTTT. Translated, it gives CASSGVGSSNQPQHF.

The rearrangement links TRBV12-3 or TRBV12-4 to TRBJ1-1; D gene ambiguous. Between the trimmed V and J ends, which lost 3 bases and 4 bases, there was a span of 9 bases. This CDR3 is 13 amino acids long. This CDR3 reads CASSLGWGTEAFF. CDR3 sequence (DNA): TGTGCCAGCAGTTTGGGCTGGGGCACTGAAGCTTTCTTT.

CDR3 in amino acids: CASSEAISGGNTGELFF. The CDR3 bases are TGTGCCAGCAGTGAAGCGATTAGCGGGGGAAACACCGGGGAGCTGTTTTTT. The chain combines TRBV6-1 with TRBJ2-2, with 9 bases fitting TRBD2. The CDR3 spans 17 residues. Trimming removed 0 bases from V and 2 bases from J; junction bases left unmatched: 4. The germline CDR1 and CDR2 sequences are MNHNS and SASEGT.

There are a few counts of this clonotype. The rearrangement uses TRBV7-2 and TRBJ2-1, with D uncertain. CDR3 length: 13 residues. Trimming took 3 bases from V and 6 from J, leaving 9 bases between them. CDR1 is SGHTA and CDR2 is FQGNSA in the germline V gene. CDR3 region: CASSFPWRNEQFF. As DNA, the CDR3 is TGTGCCAGCAGCTTCCCTTGGCGCAATGAGCAGTTCTTC. The variable domain in full, with the rest retrieved from reference TRBV7-2 and TRBJ2-1, is GAGVSQSPSNKVTEKGKDVELRCDPISGHTALYWYRQSLGQGLEFLIYFQGNSAPDKSGLPSDRFSAERTGGSVSTLTIQRTQQEDSAVYLCASSFPWRNEQFFGPGTRLTVL.

The chain has TRBV5-1 and TRBJ1-2, with D perhaps TRBD1 (5 bases). From germline, CDR1 is SGHRS and CDR2 YFSETQ. The CDR3 is 14 amino acids. V was trimmed by 5 bases and J by 7 bases, leaving 18 bases between them. The CDR3 DNA reads as TGCGCCAGCAGTAGGGACGCCGGCTATCCTGGCTACACCTTC. Translation: CASSRDAGYPGYTF.

The gene calls are TRBV10-3 and TRBJ2-3; 10 bases map to TRBD1. After removal of 6 bases from V and 6 bases from J, the junction contained 6 bases not matched to a gene. CDR3 length: 14 amino acids. Germline CDR1 ENHRY, CDR2 SYGVKD. DNA for the CDR3: TGTGCCATCAGCGGGACAGGGGTCAAGGATACGCAGTATTTT. Its translation is CAISGTGVKDTQYF.

The V gene is TRBV9, the J gene TRBJ2-7; perhaps TRBD1 as D (5 bases). The germline gives CDR1 SGDLS, CDR2 YYNGEE. Trimming pared 0 bases from V and 5 bases from J, leaving 15 bases between. There are 15 residues in the CDR3. The CDR3 nucleotides are TGTGCCAGCAGCGTAGAGGGGCAACTGAACCACGAGCAGTACTTC. It codes for CASSVEGQLNHEQYF.

The chain links TRBV18 to TRBJ2-3, with D uncertain. Trimming shortened V by 2 bases and J by 2 bases, and 8 bases separated the two germline ends. Germline V gene data show CDR1 as KGHSH and CDR2 as LQKENI. The CDR3 sequence is 14 residues long. Here the CDR3 reads CASSPVSSTDTQYF. The CDR3 region has the DNA TGTGCCAGCTCACCAGTCTCGTCCACAGATACGCAGTATTTT.

The chain employs TRBV6-5 and TRBJ2-7, with 8 nucleotides matching TRBD2. This CDR3 is 14 amino acids long. The V gene end was trimmed by 3 bases and the J gene end by 4 bases; junction bases not matched to a gene: 5. CDR1 is MNHEY and CDR2 is SVGAGI in the germline V gene. The CDR3 coding sequence is TGTGCCAGCAGTTATGCGGGGGGCGGATACGAGCAGTACTTC. Amino acid sequence: CASSYAGGGYEQYF.

The CDR3 loop reads CASWGQGASADTQYF. CDR3 coding DNA: TGTGCCAGCTGGGGGCAGGGGGCTAGTGCAGATACGCAGTATTTT. The rearrangement uses TRBV7-3 and TRBJ2-3; TRBD1 agrees at 8 bases. This CDR3 is 15 amino acids long. V was pared by 8 bases and J by 4 bases, with 11 bases of the junction left unmatched. Germline V CDR1 and CDR2: SGHTA, FQGTGA.

The rearrangement joins TRBV5-1 to TRBJ1-1; D is unclear. The CDR3 runs 14 residues. Germline CDR1 is SGHRS and CDR2 is YFSETQ. V shed 1 base and J shed 1 base, with 8 bases lying between them. The CDR3 loop is CASSLITENTEAFF. DNA for the CDR3: TGCGCCAGCAGCTTGATAACAGAGAACACTGAAGCTTTCTTT. The whole variable domain, filled in from reference TRBV5-1 and TRBJ1-1, reads KAGVTQTPRYLIKTRGQQVTLSCSPISGHRSVSWYQQTPGQGLQFLFEYFSETQRNKGNFPGRFSGRQFSNSRSEMNVSTLELGDSALYLCASSLITENTEAFFGQGTRLTVV.